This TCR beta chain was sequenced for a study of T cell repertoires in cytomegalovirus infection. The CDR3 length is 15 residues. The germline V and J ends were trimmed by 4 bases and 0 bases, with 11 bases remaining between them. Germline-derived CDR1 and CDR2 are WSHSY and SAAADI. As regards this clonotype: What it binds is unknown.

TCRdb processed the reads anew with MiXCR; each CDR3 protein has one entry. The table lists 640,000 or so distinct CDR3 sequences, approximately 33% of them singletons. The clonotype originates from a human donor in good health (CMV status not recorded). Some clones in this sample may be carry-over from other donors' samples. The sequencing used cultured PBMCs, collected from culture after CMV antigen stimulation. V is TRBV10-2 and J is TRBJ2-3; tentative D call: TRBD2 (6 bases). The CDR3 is CASSASGTSTDTQYF. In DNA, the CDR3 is TGCGCCAGCAGTGCATCCGGGACTAGCACAGATACGCAGTATTTT.